Following are 8 T cell receptor beta chains from one sample sequenced in a study of OX40 agonist ivuxolimab in advanced cancers. Library preparation was by the immunoSEQ multiplex PCR assay. This is the immuneACCESS table as TCRdb keeps it, with only in-frame sequences that have V and J called. A part of the clones is gone; compared with another copy, unresolved V genes explain less than half, and the rest is unexplained. The sample data list roughly 92,000 clones, and about 84% of these were observed just once. The leading ten clones occupy around 5.9% of the sample. The sequences come from CD4+ or CD8+ T cells sorted from blood, collected in a trial of the OX40 agonist ivuxolimab. The receptors originated from an adult with an advanced solid tumor such as melanoma, head and neck, liver or kidney cancer.

CDR3 region: CASSLTGANTGELFF. The DNA of the CDR3 is TGCGCCAGCAGCTTGACCGGGGCGAACACCGGGGAGCTGTTTTTT. The genes are TRBV5-1 and TRBJ2-2, with D perhaps TRBD2 (5 bases). The germline CDR1 and CDR2 sequences are SGHRS and YFSETQ. The CDR3 runs to 15 residues. V gave up 1 base and J gave up 0 bases, with 7 bases separating them.

The rearrangement joins TRBV19 to TRBJ2-1, with D possibly matching TRBD1 (6 bases). The CDR3 consists of 14 residues. Germline-derived CDR1 and CDR2 are LNHDA and SQIVND (reference sequence). V lost 4 bases and J 5 bases, leaving 12 bases between the germline ends. CDR3 sequence reads: CASSRWGLNNEQFF. The CDR3 DNA is TGTGCCAGTAGTAGGTGGGGGCTGAACAATGAGCAGTTCTTC.

The chain recombines TRBV19 with TRBJ2-5; TRBD2 might be the D (6 bases). Trimming took off 2 bases at V and 5 bases at J, with 9 bases between the two ends. Germline-derived CDR1 and CDR2 are LNHDA and SQIVND (reference sequence). The CDR3 sequence is 13 residues long. CDR3 in DNA: TGTGCCAGTAGTATACCGGGGGAGGAGACCCAGTACTTC. As protein: CASSIPGEETQYF.

The rearrangement links TRBV27 to TRBJ2-1, with D possibly called TRBD1 or TRBD2 (5 bases each). Trimming cost V 6 bases and J 5 bases, with 14 bases left between them. Germline CDR1 and CDR2: MNHEY and SMNVEV (reference sequence). This CDR3 is built from 14 residues. The CDR3 loop reads CASSLPGLHNEQFF. The CDR3 coding sequence is TGTGCCAGCAGCCTCCCGGGGCTTCACAATGAGCAGTTCTTC.

This sequence joins TRBV6-1 and TRBJ1-2; weak D call: TRBD1 (5 bases). The ends were cut back, 7 bases at V and 3 bases at J, with 9 bases in the middle. Germline V CDR1 and CDR2: MNHNS, SASEGT. The length of the CDR3 is 12 residues. CDR3 nucleotides: TGTGCCAGCACTGACAGTCACTATGGCTACACCTTC. This gives the protein CASTDSHYGYTF.

The chain uses TRBV11-2 and TRBJ1-2; 10 nucleotides line up with TRBD1. Germline-derived CDR1 and CDR2 are SGHAT and FQNNGV. This CDR3 has 14 amino acids. The trim removed 3 bases at V and 6 bases at J, leaving 4 bases unmatched. The CDR3, as DNA: TGTGCCAGCAGCTTCCGACAGGGGGCAAATGGCTACACCTTC. Its translation is CASSFRQGANGYTF.

This clone was seen only a few times. The chain employs TRBV18 and TRBJ1-5, with D maybe TRBD1 (6 bases). The CDR3 sequence is 13 residues long. The V and J ends lost 8 bases and 5 bases respectively, with 13 bases between them. In germline, CDR1 is KGHSH, CDR2 LQKENI. CDR3 sequence (DNA): TGTGCCAGCACCGGGGGGCGAGATCAGCCCCAGCATTTT. Protein: CASTGGRDQPQHF.

This clone was detected only once. V is TRBV6-1 and J is TRBJ2-7; no clear D. CDR1 is MNHNS and CDR2 is SASEGT in the germline V gene. The CDR3 loop spans 17 amino acids. Deletions cut 4 bases from V and 2 bases from J, with 21 bases between. The CDR3 DNA reads as TGTGCCAGCAGTGGTTCCACGCGACGGCGGCTCACCTACGAGCAGTACTTC. Translation gives CASSGSTRRRLTYEQYF.